This entry lists 14 T cell receptor beta chains sequenced from one sample in a study of OX40 agonist ivuxolimab in advanced cancers. Profiling relied on immunoSEQ multiplex PCR, and the TCRdb table lists in-frame clones only, not all of them. This sample carries 35,000 to 50,000 clones, about 86% of them seen once, and the ten largest clones take roughly 22%. The starting material was CD4+ or CD8+ T cells sorted from blood, obtained in a trial of the OX40 agonist ivuxolimab. Every receptor here comes from an adult with an advanced solid tumor such as melanoma, head and neck, liver or kidney cancer.

The chain is built from TRBV6-1 and TRBJ2-1, with 12 positions matching TRBD2. The V gene's germline CDR1 is MNHNS and CDR2 SASEGT. V trimming: 6 bases; J trimming: 2 bases; junction bases outside the gene matches: 2. This CDR3 spans 15 amino acids. The CDR3 DNA sequence: TGTGCCAGCAGGACTAGCGGGAGCCCCTACAATGAGCAGTTCTTC. It specifies CASRTSGSPYNEQFF.

The gene calls are TRBV21-1 and TRBJ2-1; the table's TRBD1 call for D was not verified on the DNA. TRBV21-1 constitutes a pseudogene. The length of the CDR3 is 14 residues. The CDR3 here is CASSFRQGTHEQFF. Here the CDR3 DNA reads TGTGCCAGCAGCTTCAGGCAGGGGACCCATGAGCAGTTCTTC.

The chain carries TRBV9 and TRBJ1-2; D might be TRBD1 (5 bases). V was clipped by 0 bases and J by 5 bases, with 14 bases between them. The CDR3 has 15 amino acids. The germline V gene has CDR1 SGDLS and CDR2 YYNGEE. Here the CDR3 reads CASSVGGGMNYGYTF. In DNA, the CDR3 is TGTGCCAGCAGCGTAGGCGGGGGGATGAATTATGGCTACACCTTC.

This clone has more than one count but fewer than ten. J is TRBJ1-3 and V is TRBV19; D not resolved. Trimming cost V 9 bases and J 0 bases, with 12 bases left between them. Germline CDR1 is LNHDA and CDR2 is SQIVND (reference sequence). The CDR3 totals 14 residues. The CDR3 region has the DNA TGTGCCAGCACGCTCCTACCCTCTGGAAACACCATATATTTT. It translates to CASTLLPSGNTIYF.

With respect to this clone: This specimen includes other DNA sequences encoding the same CDR3. The gene calls are TRBV9 and TRBJ2-7, with D maybe TRBD2 (6 bases). The CDR3 is 14 residues long. Looked up from germline, CDR1 is SGDLS and CDR2 is YYNGEE. Trimming removed 0 bases at V and 2 bases at J, with 9 bases between. In DNA form, the CDR3 reads TGTGCCAGCAGCGTAGGTGGAGGGACCTACGAGCAGTACTTC. Translating gives CASSVGGGTYEQYF.

The chain joins TRBV11-2 to TRBJ1-1, with D tentatively TRBD1 (6 bases). This CDR3 has 14 amino acids. Trimming cost V 3 bases and J 6 bases, with 14 bases left between them. Germline CDR1 reads SGHAT; CDR2 reads FQNNGV. The chain's CDR3 is CASSFLGGQPEAFF. The CDR3 nucleotides read TGTGCCAGCAGCTTCTTGGGGGGCCAGCCTGAAGCTTTCTTT.

This chain links TRBV4-2 with TRBJ1-1; D gene uncertain. Germline V CDR1 and CDR2: LGHNA, YNFKEQ. V gave up 0 bases and J gave up 6 bases, with 11 bases separating them. The CDR3 extends over 14 amino acids. The DNA for the CDR3 is TGTGCCAGCAGCCAAGATTTGGAGACCGCTGAAGCTTTCTTT. Translating gives CASSQDLETAEAFF.

J is TRBJ2-2 and V is TRBV19; D perhaps matches TRBD2 (5 bases). V dropped 10 bases and J dropped 2 bases, with 11 bases sitting between them. CDR3 size: 13 residues. CDR1 LNHDA and CDR2 SQIVND come from the germline V gene (reference sequence). Written as DNA, the CDR3 is TGTGCCACAGGAGGCCCTAACACCGGGGAGCTGTTTTTT. It specifies CATGGPNTGELFF.

This clone was seen a few times. The chain recombines TRBV5-5 with TRBJ2-7; D is uncertain. The CDR3 length is 11 residues. In germline, CDR1 is SGHKS, CDR2 YYEKEE (reference sequence). Trimming stripped 1 base from V and 4 bases from J, with 3 bases between. This CDR3 is CASSLTYEQYF. The CDR3 nucleotides read TGTGCCAGCAGCTTGACTTACGAGCAGTACTTC.

This chain joins TRBV7-6 and TRBJ2-2, with a weak D call TRBD1 (5 bases). Trimming removed 0 bases at V and 4 bases at J, with 12 bases between. CDR3 length: 16 amino acids. The V gene's germline CDR1 is SGHVS and CDR2 FNYEAQ. Here the CDR3 reads CASSLARQGPTGELFF. DNA of the CDR3: TGTGCCAGCAGCTTAGCGAGGCAGGGTCCCACCGGGGAGCTGTTTTTT.

The chain has TRBV27 and TRBJ1-1; tentatively, D is TRBD1 (5 bases). Between the trimmed V and J ends, which lost 4 bases and 0 bases, there was a span of 9 bases. Germline V gene sequence: CDR1 MNHEY, CDR2 SMNVEV (reference sequence). The CDR3 is 14 residues long. The CDR3 protein is CASSYGGLNTEAFF. The CDR3 nucleotides are TGTGCCAGCAGTTACGGGGGGTTGAACACTGAAGCTTTCTTT.

The chain recombines TRBV15 with TRBJ1-4, with a possible D match to TRBD1 (6 bases). Germline lookup yields CDR1 LNHNV and CDR2 YYDKDF (reference sequence). Trimming shortened V by 3 bases and J by 4 bases, and 12 bases separated the two germline ends. The CDR3 has 15 amino acids. The CDR3 coding sequence is TGTGCCACCAGCAGGAGGACAGAAGTTAATGAAAAACTGTTTTTT. Residues: CATSRRTEVNEKLFF.

The chain joins TRBV4-3 to TRBJ1-1; no firm D call. V was cut by 0 bases and J by 4 bases, with 18 bases left in between. CDR1 is LGHNA and CDR2 is YSLEER in the germline V gene. The CDR3 extends over 17 amino acids. DNA for the CDR3: TGCGCCAGCAGCCAAGAGACCCCCCCACTGGGGTTCACTGAAGCTTTCTTT. Encoded protein: CASSQETPPLGFTEAFF.

The J gene is TRBJ2-7, the V gene TRBV5-4; 7 bases line up with TRBD2. Trimming cost V 4 bases and J 6 bases; bases outside gene matches: 1. Germline lookup yields CDR1 SGHNT and CDR2 YYREEE (reference sequence). The CDR3 is 11 amino acids. The CDR3 spells CASSGGGEQYF. CDR3 DNA: TGTGCCAGCAGCGGCGGGGGCGAGCAGTACTTC.